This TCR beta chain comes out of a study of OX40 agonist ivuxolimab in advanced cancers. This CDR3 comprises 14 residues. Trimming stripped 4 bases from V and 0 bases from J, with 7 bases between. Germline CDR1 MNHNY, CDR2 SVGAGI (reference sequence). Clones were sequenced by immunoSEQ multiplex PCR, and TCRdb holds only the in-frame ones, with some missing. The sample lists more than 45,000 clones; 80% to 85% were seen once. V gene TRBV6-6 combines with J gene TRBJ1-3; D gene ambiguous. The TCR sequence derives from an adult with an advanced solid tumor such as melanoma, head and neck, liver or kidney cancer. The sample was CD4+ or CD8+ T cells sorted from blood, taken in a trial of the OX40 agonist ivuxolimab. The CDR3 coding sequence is TGTGCCAGCAGTTTTGGTAGCTCTGGAAACACCATATATTTT. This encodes CASSFGSSGNTIYF.